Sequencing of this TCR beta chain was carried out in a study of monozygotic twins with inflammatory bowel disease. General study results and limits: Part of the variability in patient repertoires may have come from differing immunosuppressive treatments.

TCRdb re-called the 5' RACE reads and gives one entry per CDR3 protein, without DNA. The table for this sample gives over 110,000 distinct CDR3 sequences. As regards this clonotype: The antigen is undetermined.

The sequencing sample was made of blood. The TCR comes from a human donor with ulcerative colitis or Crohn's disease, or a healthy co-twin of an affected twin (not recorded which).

The CDR3 sequence is CSVGAGGDTDTQYF. The V call is TRBV29-1, the J call TRBJ2-3; TCRdb names TRBD1, which stays unverified in the absence of DNA. CDR1 SQVTM and CDR2 ANQGSEA come from the germline V gene. This CDR3 is built from 14 residues.